These 3 T cell receptor beta chains originate from one sample sequenced in a study of beta chain features in type 1 diabetes. Whole-study findings and limits: Moderate but significant shortening of TCRB CDR3s was recorded in all four CD4+ subsets from Type 1 diabetes patients.

Expressed TCRB transcripts were sequenced, since all the RNA that had been isolated was reverse transcribed. The table came from immunoSEQ multiplex PCR; TCRdb's copy has only in-frame clones and leaves some out. Of 230,000 or so clones listed, 16% were seen once; the top ten hold 0.07% to 0.095%. No antigens are known for them. The sample was naive CD4+ T cells from blood. These receptors all come from a man aged 25-40 years with type 1 diabetes.

The chain uses TRBV7-2 and TRBJ1-2; D gene ambiguous. CDR1 and CDR2 from the germline V gene are SGHTA and FQGNSA. V was pared by 6 bases and J by 2 bases, with 13 bases between. CDR3 length: 14 residues. CDR3 sequence reads: CASSPRRENYGYTF. The CDR3 coding sequence is TGTGCCAGCAGTCCCCGGCGGGAGAACTATGGCTACACCTTC.

CDR3: CASSQSIQLNEKLFF. CDR3 coding DNA: TGTGCCAGCAGCCAATCGATCCAGCTTAATGAAAAACTGTTTTTT. J is TRBJ1-4 and V is TRBV16; D gene uncertain. Germline-derived CDR1 and CDR2 are KGHSY and FQNENV. The CDR3 covers 15 residues. Trimming left V 0 bases short and J 4 bases short, with 9 bases between.

Only a few counts were recorded for this clone. The J gene is TRBJ2-7, the V gene TRBV5-1, with 12 positions matching TRBD1. V lost 0 bases to trimming and J lost 6 bases; unmatched junction nucleotides: 7. The CDR3 has 16 amino acids. CDR1 is SGHRS and CDR2 is YFSETQ in the germline V gene. The CDR3 region has the DNA TGCGCCAGCAGCTTGGCCGCGGGACAGGGGGCTGGCGAGCAGTACTTC. This gives the protein CASSLAAGQGAGEQYF.